This T cell receptor (beta chain) was found in a study of cytomegalovirus exposure and HLA in healthy donors. Background on the study: An early data release held 75 million to 100 million unique TCRs from HLA-typed donors. The study placed approximately 78% of its roughly 410 genotyped donors in the Caucasian-associated ancestry cluster.

Germline V lookup: CDR1 SGHDT, CDR2 YYEEEE. V lost 4 bases and J 5 bases, leaving 17 bases between the germline ends. CDR3 length: 15 residues. Concerning this clone: As yet, its antigen is unknown.

PCR used 60 Vbeta primers and 13 Jbeta primers. The repertoire was sequenced with immunoSEQ multiplex PCR; TCRdb's copy has only in-frame clones and lacks some. Among some 170,000 clones, over 70% were seen once, and the ten largest hold about 2.2%. Study-level results: Previously analyzed data showed that most TCR beta V segments were productive at a frequency of about 87% or about 30%. In terms of immune exposure information, only CMV serostatus was available.

This sequence joins TRBV5-6 and TRBJ2-3; weak D call: TRBD2 (5 bases). Sequencing was carried out using PBMCs. The source of this sequence is a woman younger than 45 in good health and CMV-seronegative. The CDR3 is CASSVAGVGIDTQYF. CDR3 DNA sequence: TGTGCCAGCAGCGTGGCCGGGGTAGGGATAGATACGCAGTATTTT.